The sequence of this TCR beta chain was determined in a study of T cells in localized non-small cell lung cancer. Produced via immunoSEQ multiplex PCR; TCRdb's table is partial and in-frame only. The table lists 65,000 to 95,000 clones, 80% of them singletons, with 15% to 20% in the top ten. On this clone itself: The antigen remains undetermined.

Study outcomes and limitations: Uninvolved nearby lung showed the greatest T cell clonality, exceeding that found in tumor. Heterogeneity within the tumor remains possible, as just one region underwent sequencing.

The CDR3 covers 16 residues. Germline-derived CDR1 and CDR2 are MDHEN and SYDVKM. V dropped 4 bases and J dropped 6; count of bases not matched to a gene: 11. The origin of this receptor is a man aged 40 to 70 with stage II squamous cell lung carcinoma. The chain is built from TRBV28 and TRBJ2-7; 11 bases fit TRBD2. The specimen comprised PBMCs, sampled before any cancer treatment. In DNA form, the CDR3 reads TGTGCCAGCAGTTCCGGGACTAGCGGAAAAAAGAGCGAGCAGTACTTC. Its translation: CASSSGTSGKKSEQYF.